What follows is one TCR beta chain and its context. The sample is drawn from a study of blood T cell repertoires in COVID-19. Study-wide background: Whether acute or convalescent, the COVID-19 samples came from the United States, Italy and Spain. The cDNA or gDNA used as material had been derived from T cells, B-cell-depleted T cells, or PBMCs.

Patients at the Seattle site were enrolled during active infection and followed longitudinally. In the authors' methods: The authors estimated nucleated cell counts from reference gene primer amplification. TCRdb's copy holds only in-frame clones and misses some; the assay was immunoSEQ multiplex PCR. The DNA was the basis for D and trimming; V, J and clone size are from that table. The sample includes fewer than 650,000 clones, less than 90% of them seen just once. The receptor was isolated from a woman in her forties or fifties with COVID-19, enrolled during active disease. The sample was peripheral blood.

The CDR3 protein is CASSLNGLEGYEQYF. DNA of the CDR3: TGCGCCAGCAGCTTGAATGGACTAGAGGGTTACGAGCAGTACTTC. The J gene is TRBJ2-7, the V gene TRBV5-1; 7 bases are a match to TRBD2. Germline values: CDR1 SGHRS, CDR2 YFSETQ. This CDR3 region has 15 residues. V was pared by 1 base and J by 4 bases, with 8 bases of the junction left unmatched.